This TCR beta chain was recorded in a study of T cells in Graves' hyperthyroidism and ophthalmopathy. The overall study: At the time of initial diagnosis and before any treatment, peripheral blood was collected.

Study-level points and caveats: Appearing also in blood were most of the thyroid clonotypes expanded above 0.001. Ophthalmopathy and stable hyperthyroidism were told apart by a 13 V-J model.

Fresh peripheral blood, around 9.2 ml of it, supplied the PBMCs. This clonotype was seen at least ten times. The antigen is not known. Amplification of TCR beta CDR3 regions used RNA as the template. TCR CDR3 underwent first-round RT-PCR with the HTBI primer set. TCRdb reanalysed the multiplex PCR reads using MiXCR and keeps one entry per CDR3 protein. The table records some 500,000 distinct CDR3 sequences, approximately 25% of them present only once. This CDR3 has 15 residues. Germline assignment: CDR1 MNHNS and CDR2 SASEGT. V dropped 6 bases and J dropped 1 base, with 15 bases sitting between them. V is TRBV6-1 and J is TRBJ1-1; a weak D match, TRBD1 (6 bases). The sequence was obtained from a woman aged 25-40 years with Graves' ophthalmopathy. The sample was blood. CDR3 amino acids: CASRAGHSSNTEAFF. The CDR3 nucleotides are TGTGCCAGCAGGGCGGGACACAGTTCGAACACTGAAGCTTTCTTT.